This record covers a single T cell receptor beta chain. The antigen is undetermined. Overlapping HIV-1 Gag 15-mer peptides at around 0.91 ug per peptide per mL were used. Responding CD4+ T cells were sorted by upregulation of both CD40 ligand and CD69. Before stimulation, PBMCs underwent CD8+ T cell depletion. This specimen comes from a study of persistence of HIV-infected CD4 T cells. The CDR3 is 15 amino acids. Germline values: CDR1 SGHTA, CDR2 FQGTGA. Unmatched junction bases numbered 2, after V lost 4 bases and J lost 0 bases. The immunoSEQ assay was version 4, run in survey mode. The assay was immunoSEQ multiplex PCR, and TCRdb's table has in-frame clones only and misses some. The table has 19,000 or so clones, over 55% seen once.

The sequenced sample was CD4+ T cells sorted from PBMCs after approximately 19-hour stimulation, obtained from a patient who received antiretroviral therapy. This TCR was recovered from an adult woman with HIV who was CMV-seropositive. The chain joins TRBV7-3 to TRBJ2-1; 8 nucleotides align to TRBD2. The CDR3 spells CASSSTSASYNEQFF. CDR3 DNA: TGTGCCAGCAGCTCGACTAGCGCCTCCTACAATGAGCAGTTCTTC.